These 14 T cell receptor beta chains were all obtained from the same sample, sequenced in a study of cytomegalovirus exposure and HLA in healthy donors. The PCR ran on 60 Vbeta and 13 Jbeta primers. Sequenced by immunoSEQ multiplex PCR; TCRdb stores in-frame clones only, minus some. The sample totals about 200,000 clones; its top ten clones hold 0.7% to 0.8%. Sequenced: PBMCs. The receptors originated from a boy between 10 and 17 years old in good health and CMV-seronegative.

The chain couples TRBV11-2 to TRBJ1-3; a weak D match, TRBD1 (6 bases). This CDR3 contains 14 residues. The V and J ends lost 5 bases and 6 bases respectively, with 14 bases between them. Germline V gene lookup returns CDR1 SGHAT and CDR2 FQNNGV. CDR3 in DNA: TGTGCCAGCAGCCAGGACAGAACTACAAACACCATATATTTT. Translated, it gives CASSQDRTTNTIYF.

The CDR3 DNA is TGTGCCAGTAGTATGGGAGGCACTGAGCAGTTCTTC. It specifies CASSMGGTEQFF. The chain uses TRBV19 and TRBJ2-1, with D possibly being TRBD2 (6 bases). Per germline, CDR1 LNHDA and CDR2 SQIVND (reference sequence). The CDR3 has 12 amino acids. Trimming pared 3 bases from V and 9 bases from J, leaving 9 bases between.

This sequence joins TRBV5-4 and TRBJ2-5; TRBD2 agrees at 10 bases. The CDR3 is made up of 15 amino acids. Germline CDR1 is SGHNT and CDR2 is YYREEE (reference sequence). Trimming cost V 1 base and J 5 bases; bases outside gene matches: 5. The CDR3 loop is CASSLRSGGEETQYF. In DNA form, the CDR3 reads TGTGCCAGCAGCTTGAGGAGCGGGGGGGAGGAGACCCAGTACTTC.

J is TRBJ1-4 and V is TRBV7-9, with D possibly matching TRBD1 (5 bases). The CDR3 sequence is 16 residues long. V was cut by 1 base and J by 3 bases, with 12 bases left in between. In germline, CDR1 is SEHNR, CDR2 FQNEAQ (reference sequence). In DNA form, the CDR3 reads TGTGCCAGCAGCTTAGGGGTCAGGGCACCTAATGAAAAACTGTTTTTT. Its translation: CASSLGVRAPNEKLFF.

The chain employs TRBV28 and TRBJ1-2; 8 positions match TRBD1. Per the germline V gene, CDR1 is MDHEN and CDR2 is SYDVKM. V was clipped by 6 bases and J by 3 bases; unmatched bases: 9. This CDR3 comprises 15 residues. The DNA for the CDR3 is TGTGCCAGCAGAACGACAGGGGAAATCTACTATGGCTACACCTTC. Residues: CASRTTGEIYYGYTF.

V usage is TRBV30 and J usage is TRBJ2-7; 8 positions match TRBD1. Per the germline V gene, CDR1 is GTSNPN and CDR2 is SVGIG (reference sequence). The CDR3 is made up of 11 amino acids. V trimming: 4 bases; J trimming: 7 bases; junction bases outside the gene matches: 3. The CDR3, as DNA: TGTGCCTGGACAGGGGGCATGGAGCAGTACTTC. This translates into CAWTGGMEQYF.

The V call is TRBV15, the J call TRBJ1-2; 7 bases map to TRBD1. The V and J ends lost 5 bases and 8 bases, in that order; junction bases with no gene match: 14. The CDR3 loop spans 15 amino acids. CDR1 and CDR2 from the germline V gene are LNHNV and YYDKDF (reference sequence). The CDR3 DNA sequence: TGTGCCACCAGCGGGCACACGGACAGGCTGGGAGGCTACACCTTC. It translates to CATSGHTDRLGGYTF.

The V and J genes are TRBV11-2 and TRBJ2-7, with 7 bases identical to TRBD1. Germline V gene sequence: CDR1 SGHAT, CDR2 FQNNGV. With 6 bases clipped from V and 5 bases from J, the junction kept 16 bases outside the gene matches. The CDR3 sequence is 16 residues long. The CDR3 loop reads CASRRHTGEIGHEQYF. As DNA, the CDR3 is TGTGCCAGCAGGAGACATACAGGGGAAATAGGCCACGAGCAGTACTTC.

V usage is TRBV7-8 and J usage is TRBJ2-7; TRBD1 agrees at 9 bases. V shed 5 bases and J 2 bases; nucleotides not matched to a gene: 4. Germline-derived CDR1 and CDR2 are SGHVS and FQNEAQ. The CDR3 contains 14 residues. CDR3 sequence (DNA): TGTGCCAGCAGCCCGGGACAGGGACCCTACGAGCAGTACTTC. It codes for CASSPGQGPYEQYF.

A word on this clone: Additional DNA sequences in this sample encode the identical CDR3. J is TRBJ1-2 and V is TRBV2, with no clear D. The CDR3 sequence is 13 residues long. The V end lost 6 bases, the J end lost 3 bases, and 11 bases lay between the germline ends. Germline loops: CDR1 SNHLY, CDR2 FYNNEI. The CDR3 nucleotides are TGTGCCAGCAGGGAGGACTACGACTATGGCTACACCTTC. It encodes CASREDYDYGYTF.

The genes are TRBV6-5 and TRBJ1-1; 7 bases map to TRBD1. The CDR3 is made up of 14 amino acids. CDR1 is MNHEY and CDR2 is SVGAGI in the germline V gene. The J segment lost 4 bases and the V segment lost 7 bases, leaving 9 bases of the junction unmatched. DNA of the CDR3: TGTGCCAGCATCGATACTAGGGGGCGCACTGAAGCTTTCTTT. It is translated as CASIDTRGRTEAFF.

This chain links TRBV7-2 with TRBJ1-2; 10 bases match TRBD1. CDR1 and CDR2 from the germline V gene are SGHTA and FQGNSA. The ends lost 4 bases at V and 3 bases at J; junction bases unmatched: 8. The CDR3 runs 16 residues. DNA for the CDR3: TGTGCCAGCAGCTCGCGATGGGACAGGGGAGACTATGGCTACACCTTC. It encodes CASSSRWDRGDYGYTF.

This chain connects TRBV7-6 to TRBJ2-7, with 10 bases matching TRBD2. This CDR3 region has 16 residues. The J segment lost 5 bases and the V segment lost 4 bases, leaving 11 bases of the junction unmatched. Germline V lookup: CDR1 SGHVS, CDR2 FNYEAQ. The DNA for the CDR3 is TGTGCCAGCAGCTCCTCCGTCGAACTAGCGGGGCACGAGCAGTACTTC. Residues: CASSSSVELAGHEQYF.

The V and J genes are TRBV18 and TRBJ2-1; TRBD2 is a possible D gene (6 bases). Deletions cut 0 bases from V and 9 bases from J, with 12 bases between. The length of the CDR3 is 14 residues. Germline lookup yields CDR1 KGHSH and CDR2 LQKENI. DNA of the CDR3: TGTGCCAGCTCACCACCGGGGGGTGCGGGTGAGCAGTTCTTC. This encodes CASSPPGGAGEQFF. Using reference TRBV18 and TRBJ2-1 for the parts outside the CDR3, the full variable domain is NAGVMQNPRHLVRRRGQEARLRCSPMKGHSHVYWYRQLPEEGLKFMVYLQKENIIDESGMPKERFSAEFPKEGPSILRIQQVVRGDSAAYFCASSPPGGAGEQFFGPGTRLTVL.